This T cell receptor beta chain originates from a study of blood T cell repertoires in COVID-19. In this sample, this clone turned up a few times. CDR3 length equals 14 residues. The germline V gene has CDR1 ENHRY and CDR2 SYGVKD. J gave up 5 bases and V 10 bases, and 8 bases lay outside the gene matches. Generated by immunoSEQ multiplex PCR, the TCRdb table keeps only in-frame clones and is missing some. The table lists 25,000 to 30,000 clones, 81% of them singletons. What was sequenced was peripheral blood. The clonotype was recovered from a woman in her sixties or seventies with acute or convalescent COVID-19. This chain links TRBV10-3 with TRBJ2-2, with 9 bases matching TRBD1. The CDR3 is CANSGQGGTGELFF. The CDR3 nucleotides are TGTGCCAACTCGGGACAGGGTGGTACCGGGGAGCTGTTTTTT.